A selection of T cell receptor beta chains follows, all from one sample in a study of blood T cell repertoires in COVID-19. The assay was immunoSEQ multiplex PCR, and TCRdb's table has in-frame clones only and misses some. This table has roughly 76,000 clones, approximately 90% appearing once. The specimen sequenced was peripheral blood. The source is a woman aged 55-70 years with active COVID-19. Each CDR3 is given with its conserved first and last residue. Some rows have no size entry. The others give once, few or many, or a class for an expanded clone.

j_call clone_size v_call cdr3_aa
TRBJ2-6 . TRBV28 CASSSPPGQGSGANVLTF
TRBJ1-1 . TRBV28 CASSWTRPNTEAFF
TRBJ1-6 . TRBV19 CASSYRGGSLHF
TRBJ1-6 . TRBV12-3/TRBV12-4 CASSFRTGTLHF
TRBJ1-5 . TRBV2 CASSLDTYQPQHF
TRBJ2-3 . TRBV19 CASSIVGAVDTQYF
TRBJ1-1 few TRBV7-9 CASSLLGGTMNTEAFF
TRBJ1-1 . TRBV5-6 CASSLVGGSNTEAFF
TRBJ1-5 . TRBV6-5 CASSYSSRQPQHF
TRBJ2-1 . TRBV7-9 CASSLGLGEMTNEQFF
TRBJ2-4 . TRBV9 CASSVNLGRTIAKNIQYF
TRBJ1-1 . TRBV5-1 CASNKEPTGERTEAFF
TRBJ1-2 . TRBV6-5 CASSRGQEFYGYTF
TRBJ2-1 once TRBV5-4 CASSPPPSGRYNEQFF
TRBJ2-1 . TRBV9 CASNPGGMRYSGGNEQFF
TRBJ2-1 . TRBV7-9 CASSFGAGGPLKNEQFF
TRBJ1-2 . TRBV7-2 CASSLTVFYGYTF
TRBJ1-4 . TRBV30 CAWNDGDRGLEKLFF
TRBJ2-5 . TRBV5-4 CASTSRRGNQETQYF
TRBJ1-1 few TRBV6-5 CASTPSGEFTEAFF
TRBJ1-6 . TRBV20-1 CSASKRGAYNSPLHF
TRBJ2-7 medium-sized TRBV6-5 CASSPGDKYEQYF
TRBJ2-1 . TRBV19 CASTRLAGGGNEQFF